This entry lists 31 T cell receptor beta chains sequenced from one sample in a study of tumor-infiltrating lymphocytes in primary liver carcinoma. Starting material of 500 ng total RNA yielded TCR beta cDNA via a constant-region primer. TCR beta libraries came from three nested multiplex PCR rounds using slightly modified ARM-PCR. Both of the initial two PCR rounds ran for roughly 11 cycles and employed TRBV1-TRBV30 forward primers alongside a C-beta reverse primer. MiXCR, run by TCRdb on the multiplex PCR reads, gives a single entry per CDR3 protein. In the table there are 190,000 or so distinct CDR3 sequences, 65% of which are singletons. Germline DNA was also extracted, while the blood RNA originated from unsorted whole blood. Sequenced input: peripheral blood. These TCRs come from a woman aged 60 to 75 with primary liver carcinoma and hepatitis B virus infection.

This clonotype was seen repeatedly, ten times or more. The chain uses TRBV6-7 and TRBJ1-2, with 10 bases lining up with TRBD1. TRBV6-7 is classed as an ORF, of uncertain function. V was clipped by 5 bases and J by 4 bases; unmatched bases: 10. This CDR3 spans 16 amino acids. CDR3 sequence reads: CASSNPRTGGLYGYTF. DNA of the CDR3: TGTGCCAGCAGTAACCCTCGGACAGGGGGGCTCTATGGCTACACCTTC.

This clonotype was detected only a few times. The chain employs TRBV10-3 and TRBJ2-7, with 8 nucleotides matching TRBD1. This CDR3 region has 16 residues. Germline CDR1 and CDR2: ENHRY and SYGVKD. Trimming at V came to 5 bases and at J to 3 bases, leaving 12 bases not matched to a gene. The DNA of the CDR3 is TGTGCCATCAGTCCCGCCTCCGGGACAGGAATCTACGAGCAGTACTTC. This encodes CAISPASGTGIYEQYF.

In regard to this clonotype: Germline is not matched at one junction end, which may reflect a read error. The CDR3 is CAGRRLREGYGQYF. CDR3 nucleotide sequence: TGTGCCGGCAGGAGGTTGCGGGAGGGCTACGGGCAGTACTTC. The rearrangement uses TRBV6-6 and TRBJ2-7; TRBD2 matches at 9 bases. CDR3 length: 14 amino acids. CDR1 is MNHNY, CDR2 SVGAGI, per germline (reference sequence).

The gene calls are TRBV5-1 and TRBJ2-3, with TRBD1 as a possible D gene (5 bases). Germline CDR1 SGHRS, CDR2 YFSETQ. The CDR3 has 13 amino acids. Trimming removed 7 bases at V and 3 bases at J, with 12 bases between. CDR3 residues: CASATRVTDTQYF. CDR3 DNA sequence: TGCGCCAGCGCCACCAGGGTAACAGATACGCAGTATTTT.

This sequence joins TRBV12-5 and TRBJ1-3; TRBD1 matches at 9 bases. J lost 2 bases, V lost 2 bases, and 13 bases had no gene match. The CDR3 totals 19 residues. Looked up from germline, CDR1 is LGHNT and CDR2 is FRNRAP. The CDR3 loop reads CASGLPPGQGQLPGNTIYF. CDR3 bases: TGTGCTAGTGGTTTGCCACCGGGACAGGGACAGCTCCCTGGAAACACCATATATTTT.

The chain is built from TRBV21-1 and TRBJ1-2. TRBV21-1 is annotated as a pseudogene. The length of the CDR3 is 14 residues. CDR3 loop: CASGRADLNYGYTF. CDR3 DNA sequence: TGTGCCAGCGGCAGGGCAGATCTTAACTATGGCTACACCTTC.

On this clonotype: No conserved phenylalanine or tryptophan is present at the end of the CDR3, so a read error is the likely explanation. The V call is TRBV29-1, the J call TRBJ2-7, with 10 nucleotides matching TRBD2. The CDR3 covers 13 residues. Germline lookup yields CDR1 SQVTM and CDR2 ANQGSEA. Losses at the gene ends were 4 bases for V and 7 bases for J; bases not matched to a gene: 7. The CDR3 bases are TGCAGCGTTGGGACTAGCGGACCGCATGAGCAGTACATC. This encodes CSVGTSGPHEQYI.

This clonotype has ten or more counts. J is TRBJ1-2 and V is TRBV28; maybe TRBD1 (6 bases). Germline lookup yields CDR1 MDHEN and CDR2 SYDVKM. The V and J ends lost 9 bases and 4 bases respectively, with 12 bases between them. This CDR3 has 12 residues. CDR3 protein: CASHRAGYGYTF. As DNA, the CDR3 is TGTGCCAGTCACAGGGCTGGCTATGGCTACACCTTC.

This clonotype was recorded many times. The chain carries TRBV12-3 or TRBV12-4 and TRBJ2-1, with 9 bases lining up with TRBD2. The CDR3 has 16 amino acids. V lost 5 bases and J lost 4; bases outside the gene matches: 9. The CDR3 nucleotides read TGTGCCAGCAGTGGGTGGACTAGCGCGAGTTACAATGAGCAGTTCTTC. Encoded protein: CASSGWTSASYNEQFF.

In DNA form, the CDR3 reads TGTGCCTGGAGTACCGGGACAGGGGCCTACGAGCAGTACTTC. The encoded protein is CAWSTGTGAYEQYF. The gene calls are TRBV30 and TRBJ2-7; 10 bases map to TRBD1. The CDR3 is made up of 14 amino acids. Trimming cost V 2 bases and J 2 bases; bases outside gene matches: 3. Germline values: CDR1 GTSNPN, CDR2 SVGIG (reference sequence).

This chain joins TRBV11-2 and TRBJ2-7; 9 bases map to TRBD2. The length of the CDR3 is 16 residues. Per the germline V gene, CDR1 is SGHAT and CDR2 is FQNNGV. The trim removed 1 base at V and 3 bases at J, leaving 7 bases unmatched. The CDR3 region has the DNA TGTGCCAGCAGCTTAGCCCCTAGCGGGGTGGGCTACGAGCAGTACTTC. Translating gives CASSLAPSGVGYEQYF.

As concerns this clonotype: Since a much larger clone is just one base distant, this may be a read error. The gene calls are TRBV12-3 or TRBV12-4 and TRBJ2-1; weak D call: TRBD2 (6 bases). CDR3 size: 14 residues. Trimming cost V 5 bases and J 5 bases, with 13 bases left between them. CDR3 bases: TGTGCCAGCAGTCTCGGCGGGACCCACAATGAGCAGTTCTTC. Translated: CASSLGGTHNEQFF.

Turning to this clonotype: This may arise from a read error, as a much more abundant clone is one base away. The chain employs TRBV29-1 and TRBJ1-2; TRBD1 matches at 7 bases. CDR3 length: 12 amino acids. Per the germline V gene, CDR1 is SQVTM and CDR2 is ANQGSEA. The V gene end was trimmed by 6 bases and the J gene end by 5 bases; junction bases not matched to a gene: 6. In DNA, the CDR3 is TGCAGCGTGGTGATGGGACAGTATGGCTACACCTTC. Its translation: CSVVMGQYGYTF.

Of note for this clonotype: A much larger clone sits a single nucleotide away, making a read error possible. CDR3 sequence: CASSGNRDNFYEQYF. The CDR3 DNA is TGTGCCAGCAGCGGGAACCGGGACAATTTCTACGAGCAGTACTTC. The chain couples TRBV5-4 to TRBJ2-7; D perhaps matches TRBD1 (6 bases). Germline CDR1 is SGHNT and CDR2 is YYREEE (reference sequence). The V gene lost 4 bases and the J gene lost 3 bases, with 17 bases spanning the gap. The CDR3 consists of 15 residues.

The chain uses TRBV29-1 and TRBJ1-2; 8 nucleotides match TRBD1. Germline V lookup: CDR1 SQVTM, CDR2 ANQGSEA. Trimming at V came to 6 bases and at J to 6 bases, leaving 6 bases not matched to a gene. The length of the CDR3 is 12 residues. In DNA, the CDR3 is TGCAGCGTCGAAACGACAGGGGATGGCTACACCTTC. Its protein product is CSVETTGDGYTF.

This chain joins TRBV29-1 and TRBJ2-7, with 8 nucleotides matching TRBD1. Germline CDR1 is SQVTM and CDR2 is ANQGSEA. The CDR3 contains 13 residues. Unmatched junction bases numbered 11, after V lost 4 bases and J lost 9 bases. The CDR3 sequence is CSVVQGAAYWQYF. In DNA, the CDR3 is TGCAGCGTTGTCCAGGGGGCGGCCTACTGGCAGTACTTC.

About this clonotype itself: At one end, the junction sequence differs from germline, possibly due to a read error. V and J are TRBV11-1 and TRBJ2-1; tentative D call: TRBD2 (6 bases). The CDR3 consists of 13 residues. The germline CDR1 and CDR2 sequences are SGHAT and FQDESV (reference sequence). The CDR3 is CASNLGGYNEQFF. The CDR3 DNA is TGTGCCAGCAACTTAGGAGGGTACAATGAGCAATTCTTC. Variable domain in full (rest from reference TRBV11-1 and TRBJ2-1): EAEVAQSPRYKITEKSQAVAFWCDPISGHATLYWYRQILGQGPELLVQFQDESVVDDSQLPKDRFSAERLKGVDSTLKIQPAELGDSAMYLCASNLGGYNEQFFGPGTRLTVL.

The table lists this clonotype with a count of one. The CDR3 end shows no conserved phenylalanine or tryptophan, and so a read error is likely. For the CDR3, the DNA is TGTGTCAGCAGCTACCTACAGGGGCAGTCCTACGAGCAGTACTTA. Translation gives CVSSYLQGQSYEQYL. V gene TRBV11-1 combines with J gene TRBJ2-7, with 7 bases that match TRBD1. CDR1 and CDR2 (germline): SGHAT, FQDESV (reference sequence). The CDR3 length is 15 residues.

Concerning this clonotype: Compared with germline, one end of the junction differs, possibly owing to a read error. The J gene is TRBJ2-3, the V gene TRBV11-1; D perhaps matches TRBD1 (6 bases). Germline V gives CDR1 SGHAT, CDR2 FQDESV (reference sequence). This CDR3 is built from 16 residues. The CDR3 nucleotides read TGTGCCAACAGCTGGGGGCCGGACCCCGGAGCAGATACGCAGTATTTT. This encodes CANSWGPDPGADTQYF.

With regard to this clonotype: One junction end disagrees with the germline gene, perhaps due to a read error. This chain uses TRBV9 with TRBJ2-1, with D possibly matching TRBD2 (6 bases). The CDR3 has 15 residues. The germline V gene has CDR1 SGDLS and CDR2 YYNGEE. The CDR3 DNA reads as TGTACCAGCAGCGTAGACGGGAGTTCCTACAATGAGCAGTTCTTC. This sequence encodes CTSSVDGSSYNEQFF. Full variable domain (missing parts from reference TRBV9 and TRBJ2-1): DSGVTQTPKHLITATGQRVTLRCSPRSGDLSVYWYQQSLDQGLQFLIQYYNGEERAKGNILERFSAQQFPDLHSELNLSSLELGDSALYFCTSSVDGSSYNEQFFGPGTRLTVL.

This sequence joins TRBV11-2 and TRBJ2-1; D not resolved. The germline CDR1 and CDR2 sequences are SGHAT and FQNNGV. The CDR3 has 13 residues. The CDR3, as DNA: TGTGTCGGCAGCTGGGCAGAACTGGATGAGCAGTTCTTC. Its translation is CVGSWAELDEQFF.

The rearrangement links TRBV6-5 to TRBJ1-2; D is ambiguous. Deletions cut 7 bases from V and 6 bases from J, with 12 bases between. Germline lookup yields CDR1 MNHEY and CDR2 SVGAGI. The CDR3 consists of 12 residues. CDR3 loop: CASTRFRDGYTF. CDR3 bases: TGTGCCAGCACACGATTTAGGGATGGCTACACCTTC.

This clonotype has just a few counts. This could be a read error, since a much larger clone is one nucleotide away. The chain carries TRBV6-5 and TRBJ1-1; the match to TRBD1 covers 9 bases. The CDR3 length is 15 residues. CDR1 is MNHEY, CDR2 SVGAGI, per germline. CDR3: CASVPRTGANTEVFF. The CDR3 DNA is TGTGCCAGCGTGCCCCGGACAGGGGCGAACACTGAAGTTTTCTTT.

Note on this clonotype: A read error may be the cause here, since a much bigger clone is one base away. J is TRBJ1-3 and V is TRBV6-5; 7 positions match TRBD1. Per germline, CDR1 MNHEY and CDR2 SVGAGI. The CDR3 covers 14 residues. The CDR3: CTSSRGQTGNTIYF. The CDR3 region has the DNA TGTACCAGCAGCCGGGGACAGACTGGAAACACCATATATTTT.

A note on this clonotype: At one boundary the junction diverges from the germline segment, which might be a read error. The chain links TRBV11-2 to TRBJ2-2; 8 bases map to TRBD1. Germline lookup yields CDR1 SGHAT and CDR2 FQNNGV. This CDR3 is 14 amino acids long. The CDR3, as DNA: TGTGCCAGCAACAGACAGGGGAGCACCGGGGAGCTGTTATTT. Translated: CASNRQGSTGELLF.

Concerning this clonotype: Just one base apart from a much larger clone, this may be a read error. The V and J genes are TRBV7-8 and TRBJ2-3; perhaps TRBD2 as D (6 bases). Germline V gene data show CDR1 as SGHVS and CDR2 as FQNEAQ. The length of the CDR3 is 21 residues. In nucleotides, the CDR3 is TGTGCCAGCAGCTTAAACCGCTTATTTCGGGACTGGGAATCTAGCAAAGATACGCAGTATTTT. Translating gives CASSLNRLFRDWESSKDTQYF.

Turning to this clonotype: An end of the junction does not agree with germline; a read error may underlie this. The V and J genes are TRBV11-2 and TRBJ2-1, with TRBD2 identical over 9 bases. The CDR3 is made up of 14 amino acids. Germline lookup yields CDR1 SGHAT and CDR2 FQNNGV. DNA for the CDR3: TGTACCAGCAGCTTCCTAGCGGGGTATAATGAGCAGTTCTTC. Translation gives CTSSFLAGYNEQFF.

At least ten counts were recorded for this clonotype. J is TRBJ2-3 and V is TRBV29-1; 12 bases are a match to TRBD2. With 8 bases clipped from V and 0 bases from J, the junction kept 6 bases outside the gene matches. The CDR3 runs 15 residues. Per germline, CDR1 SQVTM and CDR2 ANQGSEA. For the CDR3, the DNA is TGCAGCTCACGGACTAGCGGGACTAGCACAGATACGCAGTATTTT. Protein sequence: CSSRTSGTSTDTQYF.

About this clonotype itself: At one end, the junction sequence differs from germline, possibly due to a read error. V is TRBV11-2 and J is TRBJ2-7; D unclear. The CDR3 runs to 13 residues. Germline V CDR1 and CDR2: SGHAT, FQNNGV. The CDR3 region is CVSSSELFYEQYF. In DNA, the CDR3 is TGTGTCAGCAGCTCAGAACTATTCTACGAGCAGTACTTC.

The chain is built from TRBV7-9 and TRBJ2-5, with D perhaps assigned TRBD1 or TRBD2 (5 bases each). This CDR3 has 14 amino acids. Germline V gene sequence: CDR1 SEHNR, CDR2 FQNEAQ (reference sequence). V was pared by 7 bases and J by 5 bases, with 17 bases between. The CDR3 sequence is CASIPSGSGETQYF. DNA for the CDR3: TGTGCCAGCATCCCGTCAGGGAGCGGCGAGACCCAGTACTTC.

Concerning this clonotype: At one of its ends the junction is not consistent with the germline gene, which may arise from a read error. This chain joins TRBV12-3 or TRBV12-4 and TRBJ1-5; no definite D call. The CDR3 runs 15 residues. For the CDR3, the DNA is TGTTCCAGCAGTTTAGGTCCGACGGAAAATCAGCCCCAGCATTTT. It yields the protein CSSSLGPTENQPQHF.